The 10 T cell receptor beta chains listed next were all sequenced from one sample in a study of blood T cell repertoires in COVID-19. Profiled with immunoSEQ multiplex PCR; TCRdb holds only in-frame clones, not every one. The table has 200,000 to 250,000 clones, over 60% seen once. Sample: peripheral blood. Receptors were obtained from a woman aged 70-85 years with acute or convalescent COVID-19.

V and J are TRBV5-8 and TRBJ2-2, with 7 bases lining up with TRBD2. This CDR3 contains 15 residues. The germline gives CDR1 SGHTS, CDR2 YDEGEE. With V trimmed by 4 bases and J by 1 base, 4 bases remained unmatched. This CDR3 is CASSGRARNTGELFF. In DNA form, the CDR3 reads TGTGCCAGCAGCGGGAGGGCTCGGAACACCGGGGAGCTGTTTTTT.

This clone was seen once. The V call is TRBV12-2, the J call TRBJ1-2. TRBV12-2 corresponds to a pseudogene. The CDR3 totals 13 residues. As DNA, the CDR3 is TGTGCAAGTCGCGCATTGGCCCTGCGGGGCTACACCTTC. The encoded protein is CASRALALRGYTF.

The V call is TRBV29-1, the J call TRBJ2-2, with a possible D match to TRBD2 (6 bases). Germline V gene data show CDR1 as SQVTM and CDR2 as ANQGSEA. This CDR3 has 14 residues. The germline V and J ends were trimmed by 7 bases and 4 bases, with 16 bases remaining between them. The CDR3 nucleotides read TGCAGCGCCACCCCCGGGCGGGGCACCGGGGAGCTGTTTTTT. Encoded protein: CSATPGRGTGELFF.

This clone was seen once. This chain links TRBV12-3 or TRBV12-4 with TRBJ2-7; 7 positions match TRBD1. This CDR3 is 13 amino acids long. Trimming took 5 bases from V and 1 from J; bases not matched to a gene: 2. DNA for the CDR3: TGTGCCAGCAGTACGACAGGGTCCTACGAGCAGTACTTC. As protein: CASSTTGSYEQYF.

This chain joins TRBV5-1 and TRBJ2-2; unclear D gene. Looked up from germline, CDR1 is SGHRS and CDR2 is YFSETQ. Trimming shortened V by 1 base and J by 5 bases, and 18 bases separated the two germline ends. This CDR3 comprises 17 residues. The DNA of the CDR3 is TGCGCCAGCAGCTTGTCTGCCCTGGCAGGATATACCGGGGAGCTGTTTTTT. Protein sequence: CASSLSALAGYTGELFF.

This chain joins TRBV5-1 and TRBJ2-5; TRBD1 agrees at 8 bases. Trimming at V came to 0 bases and at J to 5 bases, leaving 6 bases not matched to a gene. The germline CDR1 and CDR2 sequences are SGHRS and YFSETQ. The CDR3 is 15 residues long. In DNA form, the CDR3 reads TGCGCCAGCAGCTTGGCACAGGGGGTCCTTGAGACCCAGTACTTC. Amino acids: CASSLAQGVLETQYF.

The chain joins TRBV2 to TRBJ2-3; D gene ambiguous. The CDR3 contains 13 residues. Germline CDR1 is SNHLY and CDR2 is FYNNEI. With 2 bases removed from V and 4 bases from J, the gap between germline ends came to 7 bases. CDR3 in amino acids: CASSELDADTQYF. The CDR3 DNA sequence: TGTGCCAGCAGTGAACTAGACGCAGATACGCAGTATTTT.

This clone was picked up a small number of times. This chain joins TRBV18 and TRBJ1-2; D not resolved. Germline values: CDR1 KGHSH, CDR2 LQKENI. The CDR3 covers 13 residues. V shed 2 bases and J shed 4 bases, with 8 bases lying between them. CDR3 coding DNA: TGTGCCAGCTCACCAGAGGGCGTCTATGGCTACACCTTC. Translated, it gives CASSPEGVYGYTF.

This chain connects TRBV3-1 (or the pseudogene TRBV3-2) to TRBJ2-1; TRBD2 aligns across 9 bases. The CDR3 sequence is 16 residues long. With V trimmed by 1 base and J by 7 bases, 8 bases remained unmatched. Germline CDR1 and CDR2: LGHDT and YNNKEL (reference sequence). Here the CDR3 DNA reads TGTGCCAGCAGCCAAGCCCCGCGGGGGGGCGGAAATGAGCAGTTCTTC. Translating gives CASSQAPRGGGNEQFF.

In this sample, this clone turned up a few times. The chain recombines TRBV19 with TRBJ2-2; 10 bases align to TRBD1. CDR1 is LNHDA, CDR2 SQIVND, per germline (reference sequence). After removal of 8 bases from V and 4 bases from J, the junction contained 4 bases not matched to a gene. The CDR3 is 14 amino acids. CDR3 protein: CASGQGDLTGELFF. CDR3 nucleotides: TGTGCCAGTGGACAGGGGGACCTCACCGGGGAGCTGTTTTTT.